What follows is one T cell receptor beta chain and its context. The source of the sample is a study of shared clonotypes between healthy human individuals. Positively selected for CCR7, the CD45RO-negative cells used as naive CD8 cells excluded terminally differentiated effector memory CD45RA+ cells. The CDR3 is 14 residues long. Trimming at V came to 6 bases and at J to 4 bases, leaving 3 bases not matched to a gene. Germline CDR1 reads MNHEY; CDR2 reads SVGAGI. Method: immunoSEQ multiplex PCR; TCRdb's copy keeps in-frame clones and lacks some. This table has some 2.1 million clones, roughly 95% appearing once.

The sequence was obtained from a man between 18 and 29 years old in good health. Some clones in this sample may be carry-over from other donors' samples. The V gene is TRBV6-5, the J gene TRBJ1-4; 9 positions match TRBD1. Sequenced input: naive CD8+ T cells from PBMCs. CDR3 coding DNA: TGTGCCAGCAGAGGGGACAGGGTTAATGAAAAACTGTTTTTT. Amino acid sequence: CASRGDRVNEKLFF.